This TCR beta chain was documented in a study of blood T cell repertoires in COVID-19. The CDR3 totals 10 residues. CDR1 and CDR2 from the germline V gene are LNHNV and YYDKDF (reference sequence). Here immunoSEQ multiplex PCR was the method, and the copy in TCRdb shows in-frame clones only, minus some. The data show under 100,000 clones, nearly 90% seen once. As regards this clone: One end of the junction varies from germline; a read error may be responsible.

Input material: peripheral blood. The chain uses TRBV15 and TRBJ2-3, with no clear D. The receptor was derived from a man in his fifties or sixties with acute or convalescent COVID-19. The CDR3 protein is CATSRDRQYF. The CDR3 DNA sequence: TGTGCCACCAGCAGAGATAGGCAGTATTTT.